Each of the 13 T cell receptor beta chains below was sequenced from the same sample in a study of blood T cells in healthy people across ages. Using a J-beta primer mix together with a sample-barcoded 5' primer, a second PCR was run for roughly 6 to 12 cycles. TCRdb re-called the 5' RACE reads through MiXCR, storing one row per CDR3 protein. The sample includes about 1.8 million distinct CDR3 sequences, 49% of them seen just once. The sequenced sample was blood. The receptors shown here come from a middle-aged woman in good health.

In its sample, this clonotype was seen once. This sequence joins TRBV20-1 and TRBJ2-5; 7 bases map to TRBD2. The CDR3 sequence is 12 residues long. Germline trimming cut 6 bases from V and 11 bases from J; bases unmatched to any gene: 12. The germline V gene has CDR1 DFQATT and CDR2 SNEGSKA (reference sequence). This chain's CDR3 is CSAPPLGGEQYF. As DNA, the CDR3 is TGCAGTGCCCCCCCCCTTGGGGGGGAGCAGTACTTC.

This clonotype was seen only a few times. V gene TRBV5-5 combines with J gene TRBJ1-5, with D perhaps TRBD1 (5 bases). V was cut by 1 base and J by 3 bases, with 11 bases left in between. The CDR3 contains 15 residues. The V gene's germline CDR1 is SGHKS and CDR2 YYEKEE (reference sequence). The CDR3 coding sequence is TGTGCCAGCAGCTTGTTTGGGGGTACCAATCAGCCCCAGCATTTT. Its translation: CASSLFGGTNQPQHF.

In its sample, this clonotype was seen a few times. V usage is TRBV3-1 and J usage is TRBJ2-1, with TRBD2 as a possible D gene (5 bases). Per the germline V gene, CDR1 is LGHDT and CDR2 is YNNKEL (reference sequence). The ends were cut back, 2 bases at V and 9 bases at J, with 14 bases in the middle. This CDR3 has 14 amino acids. In DNA form, the CDR3 reads TGTGCCAGCAGCCAACCGGGAACGACCGGTGAGCAGTTCTTC. Its translation: CASSQPGTTGEQFF.

This clonotype was found a few times. The chain carries TRBV20-1 and TRBJ2-3; 7 bases are shared with TRBD2. Trimming removed 4 bases from V and 0 bases from J; junction bases left unmatched: 7. The CDR3 totals 15 residues. Germline V lookup: CDR1 DFQATT, CDR2 SNEGSKA (reference sequence). The CDR3: CSATASGDSTDTQYF. CDR3 nucleotides: TGCAGTGCTACGGCTAGCGGAGATAGCACAGATACGCAGTATTTT.

The chain combines TRBV21-1 with TRBJ2-4. TRBV21-1 is classified as a pseudogene. The CDR3 covers 17 residues. The CDR3 coding sequence is TGTGCCAGCAGCAAAATCGCAACAGGCGAGCCCAAAAACATTCAGTACTTC. It translates to CASSKIATGEPKNIQYF.

This clonotype was observed a few times. The chain carries TRBV6-2 or TRBV6-3 and TRBJ2-5; tentatively, D is TRBD2 (6 bases). V was clipped by 2 bases and J by 7 bases, with 8 bases between them. Germline-derived CDR1 and CDR2 are MNHEY and SVGEGT. This CDR3 spans 12 amino acids. This CDR3 is CASSYPLATQYF. Written as DNA, the CDR3 is TGTGCCAGCAGTTACCCACTAGCGACCCAGTACTTC.

This rearrangement joins TRBV7-2 to TRBJ2-2; tentatively, D is TRBD2 (6 bases). The germline V gene encodes CDR1 SGHTA and CDR2 FQGNSA. The CDR3 totals 18 residues. The V end was cut by 1 base, the J end by 6 bases, with 21 bases between. The CDR3 loop reads CASSLGQRGGMVAGELFF. The DNA of the CDR3 is TGTGCCAGCAGCTTAGGGCAACGGGGCGGGATGGTCGCCGGGGAGCTGTTTTTT.

This clonotype was observed a few times. The CDR3 DNA reads as TGCAGCGACCGGGAGAGCTCCTACAATGAGCAGTTCTTC. Translation: CSDRESSYNEQFF. The chain recombines TRBV29-1 with TRBJ2-1; perhaps TRBD2 as D (6 bases). CDR3 length: 13 amino acids. Germline V CDR1 and CDR2: SQVTM, ANQGSEA. Trimming left V 7 bases short and J 0 bases short, with 10 bases between.

This clonotype has only a few counts. The J gene is TRBJ2-3, the V gene TRBV4-2, with 10 bases fitting TRBD2. CDR3 size: 14 residues. V gave up 5 bases and J gave up 4 bases; unmatched junction bases: 3. Germline values: CDR1 LGHNA, CDR2 YNFKEQ. This CDR3 reads CASSASGGPDTQYF. As DNA, the CDR3 is TGTGCCAGCAGCGCTAGCGGGGGCCCAGATACGCAGTATTTT.

Concerning this clonotype: A read error is possible here, since a much larger clone lies one base away. This chain connects TRBV29-1 to TRBJ2-7; D is unresolved. CDR3 length: 12 amino acids. Germline V gives CDR1 SQVTM, CDR2 ANQGSEA. The CDR3: CSIEDQVYEQYF. CDR3 DNA sequence: TGCAGCATTGAAGATCAAGTCTACGAGCAGTACTTC.

The chain uses TRBV6-2 or TRBV6-3 and TRBJ2-3; D unclear. Germline CDR1 and CDR2: MNHEY and SVGEGT. Trimming took off 0 bases at V and 2 bases at J, with 9 bases between the two ends. This CDR3 has 15 residues. The CDR3 sequence is CASSYSTQSTDTQYF. CDR3 DNA sequence: TGTGCCAGCAGTTACTCTACTCAGTCCACAGATACGCAGTATTTT.

In its sample, this clonotype was seen a few times. V gene TRBV14 combines with J gene TRBJ1-2; the D is unclear. The CDR3 has 14 amino acids. Between the trimmed V and J ends, which lost 6 bases and 2 bases, there was a span of 13 bases. Germline values: CDR1 SGHDN, CDR2 FVKESK. The CDR3 region is CASRPTHGNYGYTF. In DNA, the CDR3 is TGTGCCAGCAGACCGACCCACGGGAACTATGGCTACACCTTC.

In its sample, this clonotype was seen a few times. The gene calls are TRBV6-5 and TRBJ2-4, with D hard to call. The last part of the DNA fits TRBJ2-5 better; the J call may be wrong. The length of the CDR3 is 12 residues. Germline CDR1 reads MNHEY; CDR2 reads SVGAGI. The CDR3 reads CASRNTHETQYF. CDR3 DNA: TGTGCCAGCAGAAACACCCACGAGACCCAGTACTTC.